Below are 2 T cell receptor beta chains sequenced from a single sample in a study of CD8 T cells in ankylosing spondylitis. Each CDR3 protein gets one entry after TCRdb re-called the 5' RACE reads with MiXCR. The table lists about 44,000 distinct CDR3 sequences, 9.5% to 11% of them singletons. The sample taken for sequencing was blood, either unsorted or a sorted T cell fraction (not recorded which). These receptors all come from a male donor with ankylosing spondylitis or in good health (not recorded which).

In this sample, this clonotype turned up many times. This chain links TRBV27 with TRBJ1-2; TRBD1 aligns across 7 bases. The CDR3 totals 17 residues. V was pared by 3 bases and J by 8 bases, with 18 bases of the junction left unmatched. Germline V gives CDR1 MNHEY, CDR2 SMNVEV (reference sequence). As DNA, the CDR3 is TGTGCCAGCAGTTTCTGGCGACAGGGACCCAGCGACGTGGGCTACACCTTC. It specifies CASSFWRQGPSDVGYTF.

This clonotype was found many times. As DNA, the CDR3 is TGTGCCACCAGTAAAAGCATCTACCAAGAGACCCAGTACTTC. Encoded protein: CATSKSIYQETQYF. The V gene is TRBV24-1, the J gene TRBJ2-5; D gene uncertain. V lost 6 bases to trimming and J lost 0 bases, with 10 bases between them. The V gene's germline CDR1 is KGHDR and CDR2 SFDVKD. The CDR3 loop spans 14 amino acids.